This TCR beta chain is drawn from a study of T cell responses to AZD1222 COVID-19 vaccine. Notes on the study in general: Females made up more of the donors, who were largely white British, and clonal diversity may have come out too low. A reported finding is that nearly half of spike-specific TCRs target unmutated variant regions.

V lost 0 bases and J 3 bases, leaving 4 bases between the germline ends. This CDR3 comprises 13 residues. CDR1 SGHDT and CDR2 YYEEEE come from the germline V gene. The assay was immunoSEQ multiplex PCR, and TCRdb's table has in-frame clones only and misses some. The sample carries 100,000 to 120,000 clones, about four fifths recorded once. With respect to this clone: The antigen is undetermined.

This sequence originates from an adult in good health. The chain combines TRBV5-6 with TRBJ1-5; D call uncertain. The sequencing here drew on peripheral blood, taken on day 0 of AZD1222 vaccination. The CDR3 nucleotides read TGTGCCAGCAGCTTGGGTCCCAATCAGCCCCAGCATTTT. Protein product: CASSLGPNQPQHF.